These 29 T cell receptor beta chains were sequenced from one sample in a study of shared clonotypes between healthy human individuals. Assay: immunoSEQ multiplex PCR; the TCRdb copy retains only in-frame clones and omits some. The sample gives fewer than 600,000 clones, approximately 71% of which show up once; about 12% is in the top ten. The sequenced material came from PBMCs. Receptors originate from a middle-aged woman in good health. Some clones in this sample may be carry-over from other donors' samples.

For the CDR3, the DNA is TGTGCCAGTAGCTGGGGGAGCAGGGCGGGGAACAATGAGCAGTTCTTC. Translated: CASSWGSRAGNNEQFF. The gene calls are TRBV19 and TRBJ2-1; D is possibly TRBD2 (6 bases). This CDR3 is built from 16 residues. Trimming stripped 6 bases from V and 5 bases from J, with 20 bases between. Germline values: CDR1 LNHDA, CDR2 SQIVND (reference sequence).

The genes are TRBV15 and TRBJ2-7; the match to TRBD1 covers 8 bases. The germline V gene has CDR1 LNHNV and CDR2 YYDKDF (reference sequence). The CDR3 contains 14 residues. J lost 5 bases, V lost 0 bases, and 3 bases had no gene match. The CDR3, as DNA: TGTGCCACCAGCAGAGACAGGGGGCATGACGAGCAGTACTTC. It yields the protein CATSRDRGHDEQYF.

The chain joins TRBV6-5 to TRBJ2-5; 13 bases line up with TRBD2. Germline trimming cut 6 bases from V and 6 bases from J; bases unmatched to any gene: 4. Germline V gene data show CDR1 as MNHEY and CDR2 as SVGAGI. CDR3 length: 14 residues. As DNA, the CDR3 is TGTGCCAGCAGCACGGGACTAGCGGGACAGACCCAGTACTTC. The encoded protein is CASSTGLAGQTQYF.

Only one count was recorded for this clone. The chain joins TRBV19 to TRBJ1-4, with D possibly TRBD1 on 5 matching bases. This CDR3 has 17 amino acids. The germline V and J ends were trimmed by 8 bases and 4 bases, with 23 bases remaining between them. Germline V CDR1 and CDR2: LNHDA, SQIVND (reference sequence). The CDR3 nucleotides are TGTGCCAGTGGAGGCGGATCCACGGTGGGGGATAATGAAAAACTGTTTTTT. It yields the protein CASGGGSTVGDNEKLFF.

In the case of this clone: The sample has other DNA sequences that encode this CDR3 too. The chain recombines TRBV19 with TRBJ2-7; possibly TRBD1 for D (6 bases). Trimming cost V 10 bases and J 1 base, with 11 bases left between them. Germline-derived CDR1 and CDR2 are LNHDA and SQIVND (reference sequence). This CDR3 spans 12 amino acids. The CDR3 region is CATSTGSYEQYF. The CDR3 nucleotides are TGTGCCACCTCGACAGGATCCTACGAGCAGTACTTC.

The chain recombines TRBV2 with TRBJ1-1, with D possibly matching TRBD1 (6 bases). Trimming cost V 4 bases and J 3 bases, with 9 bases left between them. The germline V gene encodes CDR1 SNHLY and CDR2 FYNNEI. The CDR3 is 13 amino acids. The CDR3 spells CASSGTDYTEAFF. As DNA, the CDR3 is TGTGCCAGCAGTGGGACAGACTACACTGAAGCTTTCTTT.

The CDR3 bases are TGTGCCACCAGCAGAGCTAACGGTCTAGCGGGAGGCCGGAATGAGCAGTTCTTC. Translating gives CATSRANGLAGGRNEQFF. The chain is built from TRBV15 and TRBJ2-1, with TRBD2 matching over 11 bases. CDR1 and CDR2 (germline): LNHNV, YYDKDF (reference sequence). After removal of 1 base from V and 7 bases from J, the junction contained 12 bases not matched to a gene. The CDR3 is made up of 18 amino acids.

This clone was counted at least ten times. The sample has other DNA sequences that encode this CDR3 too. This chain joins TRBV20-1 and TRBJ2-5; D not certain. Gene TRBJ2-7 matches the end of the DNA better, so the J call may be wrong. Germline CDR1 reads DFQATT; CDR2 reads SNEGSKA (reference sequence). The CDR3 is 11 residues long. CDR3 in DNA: TGCAGTGCTAGACTATCCTACGAGCAGTACTTC. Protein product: CSARLSYEQYF.

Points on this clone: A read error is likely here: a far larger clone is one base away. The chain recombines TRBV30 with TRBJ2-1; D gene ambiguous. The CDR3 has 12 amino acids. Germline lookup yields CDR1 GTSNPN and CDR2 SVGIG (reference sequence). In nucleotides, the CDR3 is TGTGACTGGAGTGTACGGAACAATGAGCAGTTCTTC. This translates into CDWSVRNNEQFF.

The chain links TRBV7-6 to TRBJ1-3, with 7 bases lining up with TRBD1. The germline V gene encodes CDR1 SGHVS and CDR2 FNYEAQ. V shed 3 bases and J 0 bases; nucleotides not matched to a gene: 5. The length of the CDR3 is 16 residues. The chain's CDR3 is CASSLGQKSSGNTIYF. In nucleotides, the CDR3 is TGTGCCAGCAGCTTGGGACAGAAGAGCTCTGGAAACACCATATATTTT.

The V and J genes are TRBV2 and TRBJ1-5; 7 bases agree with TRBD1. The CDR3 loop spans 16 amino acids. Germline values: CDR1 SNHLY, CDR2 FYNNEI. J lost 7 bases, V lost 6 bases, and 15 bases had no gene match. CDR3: CASSFSGTDNGQPQHF. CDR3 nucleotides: TGTGCCAGCAGCTTCTCCGGGACAGACAACGGGCAGCCCCAGCATTTT.

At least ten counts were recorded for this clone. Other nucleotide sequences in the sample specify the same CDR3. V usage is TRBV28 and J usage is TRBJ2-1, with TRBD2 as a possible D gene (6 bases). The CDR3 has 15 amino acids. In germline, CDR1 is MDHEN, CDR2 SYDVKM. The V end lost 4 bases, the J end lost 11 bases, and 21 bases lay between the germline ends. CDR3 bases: TGTGCCAGCAGTTCTCTAGCGCCGCCAGTGGATAAGCAGTTCTTC. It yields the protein CASSSLAPPVDKQFF.

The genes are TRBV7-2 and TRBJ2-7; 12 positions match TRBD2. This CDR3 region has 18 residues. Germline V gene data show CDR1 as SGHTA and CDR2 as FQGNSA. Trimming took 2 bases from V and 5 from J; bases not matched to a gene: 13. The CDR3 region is CASSLHPLTSGRTHEQYF. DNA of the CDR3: TGTGCCAGCAGCTTACACCCTCTTACTAGCGGGAGGACCCACGAGCAGTACTTC.

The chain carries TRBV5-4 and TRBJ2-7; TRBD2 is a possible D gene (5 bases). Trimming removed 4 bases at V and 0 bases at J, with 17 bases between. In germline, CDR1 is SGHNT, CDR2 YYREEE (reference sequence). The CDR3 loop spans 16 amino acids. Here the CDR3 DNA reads TGTGCCAGCAGCAGGAGGAGCGGAAGCCTCTCCTACGAGCAGTACTTC. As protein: CASSRRSGSLSYEQYF.

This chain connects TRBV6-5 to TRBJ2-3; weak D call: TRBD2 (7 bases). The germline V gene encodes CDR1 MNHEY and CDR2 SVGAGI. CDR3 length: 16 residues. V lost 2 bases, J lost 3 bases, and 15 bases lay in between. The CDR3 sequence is CASSYLGGRGTDTQYF. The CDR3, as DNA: TGTGCCAGCAGTTACCTCGGGGGGCGGGGGACAGATACGCAGTATTTT.

CDR3 nucleotides: TGTGCCAGCAGCCGGGCCTCCGGGGAGCTGTTTTTT. Protein product: CASSRASGELFF. This chain links TRBV6-5 with TRBJ2-2, with no clear D. The V gene lost 6 bases and the J gene lost 6 bases, with 8 bases spanning the gap. The CDR3 is 12 amino acids. Germline-derived CDR1 and CDR2 are MNHEY and SVGAGI.

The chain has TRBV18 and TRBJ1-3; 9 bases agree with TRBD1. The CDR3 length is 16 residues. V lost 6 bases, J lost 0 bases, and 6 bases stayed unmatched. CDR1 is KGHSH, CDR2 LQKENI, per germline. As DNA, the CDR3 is TGTGCCAGCTCCAGGACAGGGGCATCCTCTGGAAACACCATATATTTT. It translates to CASSRTGASSGNTIYF. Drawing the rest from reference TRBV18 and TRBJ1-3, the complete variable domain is NAGVMQNPRHLVRRRGQEARLRCSPMKGHSHVYWYRQLPEEGLKFMVYLQKENIIDESGMPKERFSAEFPKEGPSILRIQQVVRGDSAAYFCASSRTGASSGNTIYFGEGSWLTVV.

CDR3 protein: CASSFARRVIYEQYF. The CDR3 coding sequence is TGTGCCAGCAGTTTCGCCCGACGGGTGATCTACGAGCAGTACTTC. The chain links TRBV28 to TRBJ2-7, with no clear D. Germline CDR1 is MDHEN and CDR2 is SYDVKM. There are 15 residues in the CDR3. V was pared by 3 bases and J by 3 bases, with 15 bases between.

The CDR3 region has the DNA TGTGCCTGGCGACAACCGGGACAGGGGGTTGTTGGGGCCAACGTCCTGACTTTC. Amino acids: CAWRQPGQGVVGANVLTF. The rearrangement links TRBV30 to TRBJ2-6; 11 bases map to TRBD1. Germline values: CDR1 GTSNPN, CDR2 SVGIG (reference sequence). After removal of 5 bases from V and 3 bases from J, the junction contained 12 bases not matched to a gene. This CDR3 is built from 18 residues. Full variable domain (rest looked up from reference TRBV30 and TRBJ2-6): SQTIHQWPATLVQPVGSPLSLECTVEGTSNPNLYWYRQAAGRGLQLLFYSVGIGQISSEVPQNLSASRPQDRQFILSSKKLLLSDSGFYLCAWRQPGQGVVGANVLTFGAGSRLTVL.

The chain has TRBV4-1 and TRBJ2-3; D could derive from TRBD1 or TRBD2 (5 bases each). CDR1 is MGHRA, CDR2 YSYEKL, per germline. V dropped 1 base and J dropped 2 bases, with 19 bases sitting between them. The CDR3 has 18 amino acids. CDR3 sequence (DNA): TGCGCCAGCAGCCAAGCCGGGGCGGGCGGATCTTCCACAGATACGCAGTATTTT. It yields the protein CASSQAGAGGSSTDTQYF.

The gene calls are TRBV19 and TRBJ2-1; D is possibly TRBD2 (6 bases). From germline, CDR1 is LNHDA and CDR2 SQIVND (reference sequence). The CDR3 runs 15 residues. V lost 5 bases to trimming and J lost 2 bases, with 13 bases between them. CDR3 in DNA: TGTGCCAGTAGTTGGAGGCTAGCGACCTACAATGAGCAGTTCTTC. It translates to CASSWRLATYNEQFF.

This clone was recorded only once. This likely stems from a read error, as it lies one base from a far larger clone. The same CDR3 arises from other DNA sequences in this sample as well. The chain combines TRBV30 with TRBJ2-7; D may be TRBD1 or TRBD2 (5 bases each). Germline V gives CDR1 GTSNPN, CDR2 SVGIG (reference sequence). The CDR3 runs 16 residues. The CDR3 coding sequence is TGCGCCTGGAGTGTACTGAAGGGGCAGAGGGCCTACGAGCAGTACTTC. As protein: CAWSVLKGQRAYEQYF.

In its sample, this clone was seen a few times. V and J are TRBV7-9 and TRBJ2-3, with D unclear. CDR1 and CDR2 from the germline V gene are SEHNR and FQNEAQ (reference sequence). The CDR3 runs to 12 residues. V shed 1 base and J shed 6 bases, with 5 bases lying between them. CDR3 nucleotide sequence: TGTGCCAGCAGCTTAGACGGGGATACGCAGTATTTT. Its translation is CASSLDGDTQYF. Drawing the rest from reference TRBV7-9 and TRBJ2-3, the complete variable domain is DTGVSQNPRHKITKRGQNVTFRCDPISEHNRLYWYRQTLGQGPEFLTYFQNEAQLEKSRLLSDRFSAERPKGSFSTLEIQRTEQGDSAMYLCASSLDGDTQYFGPGTRLTVL.

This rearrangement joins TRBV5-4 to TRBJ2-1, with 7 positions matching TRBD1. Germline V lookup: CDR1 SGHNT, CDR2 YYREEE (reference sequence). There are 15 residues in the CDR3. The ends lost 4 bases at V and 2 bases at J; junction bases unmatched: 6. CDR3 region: CASSEDRGPYNEQFF. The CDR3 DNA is TGTGCCAGCAGCGAGGATAGGGGGCCCTACAATGAGCAGTTCTTC.

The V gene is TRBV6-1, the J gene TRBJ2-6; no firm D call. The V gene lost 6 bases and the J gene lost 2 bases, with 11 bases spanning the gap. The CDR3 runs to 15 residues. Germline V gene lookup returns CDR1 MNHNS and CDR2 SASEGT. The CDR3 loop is CASSDQWAGANVLTF. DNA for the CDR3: TGTGCCAGCAGCGATCAGTGGGCTGGGGCCAACGTCCTGACTTTC.

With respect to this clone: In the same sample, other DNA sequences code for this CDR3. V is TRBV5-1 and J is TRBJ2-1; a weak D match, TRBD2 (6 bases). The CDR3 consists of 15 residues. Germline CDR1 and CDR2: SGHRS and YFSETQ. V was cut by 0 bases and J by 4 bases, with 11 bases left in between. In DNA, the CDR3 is TGCGCCAGCAGCTTGGTTACCGGAGGGTACAATGAGCAGTTCTTC. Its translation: CASSLVTGGYNEQFF.

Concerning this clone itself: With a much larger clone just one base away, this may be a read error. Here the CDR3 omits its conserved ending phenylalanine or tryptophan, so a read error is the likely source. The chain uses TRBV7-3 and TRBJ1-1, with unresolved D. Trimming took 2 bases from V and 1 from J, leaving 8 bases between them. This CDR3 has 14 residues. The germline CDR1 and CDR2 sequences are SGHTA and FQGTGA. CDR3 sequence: CASSLFSGNTEAFS. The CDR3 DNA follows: TGTGCCAGCAGCTTATTTAGTGGGAACACTGAAGCTTTCTCT.

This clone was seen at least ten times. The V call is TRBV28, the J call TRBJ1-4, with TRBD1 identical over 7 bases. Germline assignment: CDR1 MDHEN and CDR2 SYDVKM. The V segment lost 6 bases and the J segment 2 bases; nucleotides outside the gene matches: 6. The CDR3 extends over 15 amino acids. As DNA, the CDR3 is TGTGCCAGCAGCCAACCGGGACAGACTAATGAAAAACTGTTTTTT. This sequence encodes CASSQPGQTNEKLFF.

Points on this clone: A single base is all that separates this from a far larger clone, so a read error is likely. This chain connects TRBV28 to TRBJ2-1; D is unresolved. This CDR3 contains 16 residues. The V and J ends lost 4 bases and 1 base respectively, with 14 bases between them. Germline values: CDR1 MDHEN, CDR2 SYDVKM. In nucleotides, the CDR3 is TGTGCCAGCAGTTACCCTCACGAAGGTTCCTACAATGAGCAGTTCTTC. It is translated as CASSYPHEGSYNEQFF.